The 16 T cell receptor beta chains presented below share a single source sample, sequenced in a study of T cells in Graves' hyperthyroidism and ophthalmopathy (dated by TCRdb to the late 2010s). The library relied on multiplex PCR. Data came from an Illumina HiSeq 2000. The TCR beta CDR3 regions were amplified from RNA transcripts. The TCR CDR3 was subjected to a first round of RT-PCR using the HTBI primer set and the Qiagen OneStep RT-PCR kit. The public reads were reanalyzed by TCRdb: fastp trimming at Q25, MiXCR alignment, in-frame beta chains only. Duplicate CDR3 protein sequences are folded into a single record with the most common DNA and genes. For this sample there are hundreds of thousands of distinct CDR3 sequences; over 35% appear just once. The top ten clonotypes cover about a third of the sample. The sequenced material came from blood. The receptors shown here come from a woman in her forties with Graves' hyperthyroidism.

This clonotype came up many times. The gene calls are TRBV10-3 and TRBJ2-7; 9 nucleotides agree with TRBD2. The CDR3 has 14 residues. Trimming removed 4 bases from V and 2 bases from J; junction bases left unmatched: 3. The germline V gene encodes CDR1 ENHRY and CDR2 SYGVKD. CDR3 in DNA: TGTGCCATCAGTGGGACTAGCGATGCCTACGAGCAGTACTTC. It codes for CAISGTSDAYEQYF.

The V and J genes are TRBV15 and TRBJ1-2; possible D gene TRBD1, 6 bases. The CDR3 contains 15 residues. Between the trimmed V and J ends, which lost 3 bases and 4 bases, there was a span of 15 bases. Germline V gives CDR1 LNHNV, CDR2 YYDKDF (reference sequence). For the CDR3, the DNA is TGTGCCACCAGCAGCTGGGGTACAGGGATCTATGGCTACACCTTC. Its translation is CATSSWGTGIYGYTF.

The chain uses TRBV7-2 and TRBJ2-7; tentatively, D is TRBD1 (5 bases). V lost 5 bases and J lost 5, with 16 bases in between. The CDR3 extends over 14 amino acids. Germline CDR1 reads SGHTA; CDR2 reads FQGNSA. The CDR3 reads CASSTVAGSNEQYF. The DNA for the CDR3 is TGTGCCAGCAGCACGGTTGCAGGGTCCAACGAGCAGTACTTC.

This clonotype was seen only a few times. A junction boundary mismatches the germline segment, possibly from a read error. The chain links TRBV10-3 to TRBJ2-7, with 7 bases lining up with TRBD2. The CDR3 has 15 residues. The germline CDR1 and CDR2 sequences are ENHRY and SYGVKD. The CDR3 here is CASSSSGAPTYEQYF. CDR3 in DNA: TGTGCCAGCAGTTCCAGCGGGGCTCCTACCTACGAGCAGTACTTC.

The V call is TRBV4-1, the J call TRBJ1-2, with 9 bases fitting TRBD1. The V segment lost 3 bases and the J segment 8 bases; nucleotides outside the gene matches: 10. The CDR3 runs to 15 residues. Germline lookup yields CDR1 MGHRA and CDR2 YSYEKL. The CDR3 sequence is CASSQVKDRGGGYTF. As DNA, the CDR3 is TGCGCCAGCAGCCAGGTAAAGGACAGGGGAGGAGGCTACACCTTC.

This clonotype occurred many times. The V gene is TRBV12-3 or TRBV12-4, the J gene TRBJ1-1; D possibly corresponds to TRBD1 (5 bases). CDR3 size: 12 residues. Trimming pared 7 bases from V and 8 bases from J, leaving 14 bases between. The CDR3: CASTPLTAEAFF. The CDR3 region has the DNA TGTGCCAGCACCCCTCTGACAGCCGAAGCTTTCTTT.

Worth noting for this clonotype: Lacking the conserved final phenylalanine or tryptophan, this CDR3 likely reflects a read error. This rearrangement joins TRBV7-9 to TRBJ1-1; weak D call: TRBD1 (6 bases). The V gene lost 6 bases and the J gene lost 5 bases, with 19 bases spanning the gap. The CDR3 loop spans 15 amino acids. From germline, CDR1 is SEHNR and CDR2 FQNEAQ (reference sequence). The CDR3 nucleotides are TGTGCCAGCAGTCTGGGGGGCTATGCGGGGACTGAAGCTTTCCTT. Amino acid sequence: CASSLGGYAGTEAFL.

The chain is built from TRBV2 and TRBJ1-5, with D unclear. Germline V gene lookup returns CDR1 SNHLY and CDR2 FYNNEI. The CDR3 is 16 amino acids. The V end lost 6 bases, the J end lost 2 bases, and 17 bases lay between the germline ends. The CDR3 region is CASRRTILDGNQPQHF. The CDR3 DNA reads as TGTGCCAGCAGACGGACCATCCTAGACGGCAATCAGCCCCAGCATTTT.

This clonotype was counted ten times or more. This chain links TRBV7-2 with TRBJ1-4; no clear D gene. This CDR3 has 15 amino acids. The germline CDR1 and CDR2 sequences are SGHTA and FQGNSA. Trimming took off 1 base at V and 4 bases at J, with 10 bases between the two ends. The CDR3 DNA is TGTGCCAGCAGCTTAGTAGGCCGGAGTAATGAAAAACTGTTTTTT. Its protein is CASSLVGRSNEKLFF.

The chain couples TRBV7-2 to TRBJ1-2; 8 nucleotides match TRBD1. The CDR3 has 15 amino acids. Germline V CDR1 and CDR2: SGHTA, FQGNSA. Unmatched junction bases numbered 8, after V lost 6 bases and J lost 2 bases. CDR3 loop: CASSETGGLNYGYTF. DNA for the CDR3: TGTGCCAGCAGTGAAACAGGGGGTTTAAACTATGGCTACACCTTC.

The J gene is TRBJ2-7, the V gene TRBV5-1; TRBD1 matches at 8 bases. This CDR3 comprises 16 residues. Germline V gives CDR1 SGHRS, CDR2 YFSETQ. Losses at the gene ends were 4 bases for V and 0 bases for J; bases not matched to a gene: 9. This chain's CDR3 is CASSQDRATSSYEQYF. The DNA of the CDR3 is TGCGCCAGCAGCCAGGACAGGGCCACGAGCTCCTACGAGCAGTACTTC.

CDR3 protein: CASSREPNYEQYF. The CDR3 nucleotides read TGTGCCAGTAGTAGGGAGCCCAACTACGAGCAGTACTTC. J is TRBJ2-7 and V is TRBV19; D might be TRBD2 (5 bases). CDR3 length: 13 residues. CDR1 and CDR2 (germline): LNHDA, SQIVND (reference sequence). V was clipped by 4 bases and J by 3 bases, with 10 bases between them.

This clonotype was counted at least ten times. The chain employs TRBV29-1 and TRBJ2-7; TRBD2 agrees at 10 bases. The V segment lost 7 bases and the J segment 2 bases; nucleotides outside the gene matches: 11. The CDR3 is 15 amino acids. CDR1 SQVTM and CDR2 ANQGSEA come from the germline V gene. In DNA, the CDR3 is TGCAGCGCCCGGGGGGTAGCGGGAGGAACCTACGAGCAGTACTTC. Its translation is CSARGVAGGTYEQYF.

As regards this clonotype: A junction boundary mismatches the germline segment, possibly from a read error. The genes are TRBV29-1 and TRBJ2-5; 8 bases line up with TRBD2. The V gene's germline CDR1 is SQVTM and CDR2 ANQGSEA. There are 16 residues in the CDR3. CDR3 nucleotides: TGCAGCGTTGAAGGGGGACTAGGGCTAGCCCAAGGGACCCAGCACTTC. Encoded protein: CSVEGGLGLAQGTQHF.

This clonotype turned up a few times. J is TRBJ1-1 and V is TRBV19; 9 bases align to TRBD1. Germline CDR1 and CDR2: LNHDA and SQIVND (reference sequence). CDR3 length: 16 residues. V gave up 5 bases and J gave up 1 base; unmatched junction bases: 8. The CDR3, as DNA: TGTGCCAGTAGTTTCATTTGGACAGGGGCGAACACTGAAGCTTTCTTT. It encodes CASSFIWTGANTEAFF.

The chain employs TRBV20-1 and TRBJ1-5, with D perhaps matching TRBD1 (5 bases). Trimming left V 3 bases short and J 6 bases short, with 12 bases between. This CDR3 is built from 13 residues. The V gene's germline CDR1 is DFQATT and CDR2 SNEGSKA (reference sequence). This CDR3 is CSASSGASQPQHF. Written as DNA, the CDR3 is TGCAGTGCTAGTAGCGGGGCAAGTCAGCCCCAGCATTTT.